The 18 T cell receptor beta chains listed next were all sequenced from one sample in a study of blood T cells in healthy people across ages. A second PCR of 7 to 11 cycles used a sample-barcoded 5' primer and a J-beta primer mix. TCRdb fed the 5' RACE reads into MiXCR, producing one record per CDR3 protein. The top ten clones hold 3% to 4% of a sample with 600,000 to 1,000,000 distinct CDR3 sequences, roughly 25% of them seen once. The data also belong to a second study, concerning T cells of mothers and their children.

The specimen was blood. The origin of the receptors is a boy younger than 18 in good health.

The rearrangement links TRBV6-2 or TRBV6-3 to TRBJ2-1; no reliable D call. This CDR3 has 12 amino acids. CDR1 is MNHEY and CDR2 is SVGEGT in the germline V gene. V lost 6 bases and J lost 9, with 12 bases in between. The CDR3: CASSIDLVEQFF. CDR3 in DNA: TGTGCCAGCAGCATCGACTTAGTTGAGCAGTTCTTC.

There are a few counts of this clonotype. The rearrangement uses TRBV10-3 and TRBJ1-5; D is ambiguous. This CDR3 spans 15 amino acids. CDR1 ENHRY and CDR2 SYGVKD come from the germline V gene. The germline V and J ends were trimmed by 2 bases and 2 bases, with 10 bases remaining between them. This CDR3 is CAISEDNLGNQPQHF. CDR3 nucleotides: TGTGCCATCAGTGAGGATAACCTGGGCAATCAGCCCCAGCATTTT.

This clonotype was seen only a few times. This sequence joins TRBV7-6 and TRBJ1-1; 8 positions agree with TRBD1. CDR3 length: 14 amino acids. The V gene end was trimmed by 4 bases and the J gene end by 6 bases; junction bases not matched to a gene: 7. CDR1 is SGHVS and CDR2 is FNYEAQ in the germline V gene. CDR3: CASSSGTGLAEAFF. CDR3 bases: TGTGCCAGCAGCTCCGGGACAGGCCTAGCTGAAGCTTTCTTT.

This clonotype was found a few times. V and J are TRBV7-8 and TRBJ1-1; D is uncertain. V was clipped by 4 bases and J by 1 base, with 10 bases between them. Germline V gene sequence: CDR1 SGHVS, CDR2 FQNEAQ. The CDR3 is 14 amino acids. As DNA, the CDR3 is TGTGCCAGCAGCTGGGCGAGGGCGAACACTGAAGCTTTCTTT. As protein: CASSWARANTEAFF.

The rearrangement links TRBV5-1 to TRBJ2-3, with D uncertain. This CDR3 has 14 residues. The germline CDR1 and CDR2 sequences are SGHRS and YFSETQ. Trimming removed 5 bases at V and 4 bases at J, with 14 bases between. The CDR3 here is CASRESPRPDTQYF. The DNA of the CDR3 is TGCGCCAGCAGGGAGTCGCCTAGGCCAGATACGCAGTATTTT.

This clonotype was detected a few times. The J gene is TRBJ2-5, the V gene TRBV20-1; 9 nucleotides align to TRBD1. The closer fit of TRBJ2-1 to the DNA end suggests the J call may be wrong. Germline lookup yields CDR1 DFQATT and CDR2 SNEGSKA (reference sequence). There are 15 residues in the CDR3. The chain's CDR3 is CSARRRRDRAGEQFF. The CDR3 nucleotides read TGCAGTGCTAGGCGACGGCGGGACAGGGCCGGTGAGCAGTTCTTC.

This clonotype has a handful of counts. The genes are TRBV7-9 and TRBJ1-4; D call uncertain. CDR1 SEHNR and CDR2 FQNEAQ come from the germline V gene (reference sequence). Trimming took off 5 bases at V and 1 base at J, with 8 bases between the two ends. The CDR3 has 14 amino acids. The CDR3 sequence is CASSRDITNEKLFF. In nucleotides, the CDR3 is TGTGCCAGCAGCCGTGATATAACTAATGAAAAACTGTTTTTT.

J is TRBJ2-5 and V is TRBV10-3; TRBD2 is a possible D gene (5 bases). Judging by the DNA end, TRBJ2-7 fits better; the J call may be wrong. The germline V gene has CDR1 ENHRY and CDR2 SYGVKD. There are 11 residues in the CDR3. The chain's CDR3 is CAISDGIEQYF. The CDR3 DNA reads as TGTGCCATCAGTGACGGGATCGAGCAGTACTTC.

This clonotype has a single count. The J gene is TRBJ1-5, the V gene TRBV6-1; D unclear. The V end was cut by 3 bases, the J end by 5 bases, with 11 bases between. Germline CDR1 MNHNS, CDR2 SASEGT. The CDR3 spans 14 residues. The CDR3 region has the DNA TGTGCCAGCAGTGATCTGGGGTCCTATCAGCCCCAGCATTTT. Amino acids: CASSDLGSYQPQHF.

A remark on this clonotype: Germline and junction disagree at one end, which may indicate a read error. CDR3 sequence: CAISEVWTEESQYF. The CDR3 DNA sequence: TGTGCCATCAGTGAGGTCTGGACAGAAGAGTCCCAGTACTTC. The chain carries TRBV10-3 and TRBJ2-5; possibly TRBD1 for D (6 bases). The CDR3 has 14 amino acids. Germline V CDR1 and CDR2: ENHRY, SYGVKD.

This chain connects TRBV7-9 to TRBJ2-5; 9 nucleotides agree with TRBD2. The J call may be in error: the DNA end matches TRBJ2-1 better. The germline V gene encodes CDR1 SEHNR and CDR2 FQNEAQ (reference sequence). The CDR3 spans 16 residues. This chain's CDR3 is CASSSGIAGEGNEQFF. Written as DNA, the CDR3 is TGTGCCAGCAGTTCGGGTATAGCGGGAGAGGGCAATGAGCAGTTCTTC.

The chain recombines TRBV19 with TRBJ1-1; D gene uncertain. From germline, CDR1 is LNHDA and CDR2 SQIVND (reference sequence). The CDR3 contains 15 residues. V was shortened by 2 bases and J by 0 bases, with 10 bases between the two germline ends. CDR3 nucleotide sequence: TGTGCCAGTAGTATACGGAGGCGGGTGAACACTGAAGCTTTCTTT. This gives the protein CASSIRRRVNTEAFF.

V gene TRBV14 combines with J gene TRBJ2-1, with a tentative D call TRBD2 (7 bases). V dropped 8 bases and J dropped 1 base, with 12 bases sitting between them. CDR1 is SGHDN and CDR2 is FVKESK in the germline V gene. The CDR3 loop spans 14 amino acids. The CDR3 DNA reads TGTGCCAGCGGAAGGGGGGGGTCCTACAATGAGCAGTTCTTC. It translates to CASGRGGSYNEQFF.

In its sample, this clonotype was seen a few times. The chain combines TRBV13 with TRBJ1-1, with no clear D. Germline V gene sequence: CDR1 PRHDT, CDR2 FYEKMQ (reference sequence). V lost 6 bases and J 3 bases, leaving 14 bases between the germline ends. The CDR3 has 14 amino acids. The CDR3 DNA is TGTGCCAGCAGACTGGGCCATTCGGACACTGAAGCTTTCTTT. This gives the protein CASRLGHSDTEAFF.

CDR3 coding DNA: TGCGCCAGCAGCCAACTAGCGTTGAACACCGGGGAGCTGTTTTTT. It is translated as CASSQLALNTGELFF. The rearrangement joins TRBV4-1 to TRBJ2-2, with D maybe TRBD2 (6 bases). In germline, CDR1 is MGHRA, CDR2 YSYEKL. The CDR3 length is 15 residues. With 2 bases removed from V and 1 base from J, the gap between germline ends came to 8 bases.

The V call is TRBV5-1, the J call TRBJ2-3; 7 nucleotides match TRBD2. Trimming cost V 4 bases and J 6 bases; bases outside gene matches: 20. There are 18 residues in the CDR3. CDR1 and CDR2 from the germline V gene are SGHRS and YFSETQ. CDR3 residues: CASSNTAVGGIFLDTQYF. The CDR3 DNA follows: TGCGCCAGCAGCAACACCGCTGTGGGAGGGATTTTTTTGGATACGCAGTATTTT.

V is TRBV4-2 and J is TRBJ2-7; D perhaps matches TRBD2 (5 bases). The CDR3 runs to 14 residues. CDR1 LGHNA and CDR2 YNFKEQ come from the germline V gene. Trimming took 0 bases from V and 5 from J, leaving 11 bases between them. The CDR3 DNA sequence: TGTGCCAGCAGCCAAGAAGCAGCGGTAGACGAGCAGTACTTC. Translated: CASSQEAAVDEQYF.

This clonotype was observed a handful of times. The CDR3 nucleotides are TGTGCCAGCAGTTTCGTTGCGATCGGAGGCGAGCAGTACTTC. Translating gives CASSFVAIGGEQYF. V is TRBV6-2 or TRBV6-3 and J is TRBJ2-7; tentative D call: TRBD2 (5 bases). This CDR3 comprises 14 residues. V lost 4 bases, J lost 6 bases, and 16 bases lay in between. CDR1 and CDR2 from the germline V gene are MNHEY and SVGEGT.